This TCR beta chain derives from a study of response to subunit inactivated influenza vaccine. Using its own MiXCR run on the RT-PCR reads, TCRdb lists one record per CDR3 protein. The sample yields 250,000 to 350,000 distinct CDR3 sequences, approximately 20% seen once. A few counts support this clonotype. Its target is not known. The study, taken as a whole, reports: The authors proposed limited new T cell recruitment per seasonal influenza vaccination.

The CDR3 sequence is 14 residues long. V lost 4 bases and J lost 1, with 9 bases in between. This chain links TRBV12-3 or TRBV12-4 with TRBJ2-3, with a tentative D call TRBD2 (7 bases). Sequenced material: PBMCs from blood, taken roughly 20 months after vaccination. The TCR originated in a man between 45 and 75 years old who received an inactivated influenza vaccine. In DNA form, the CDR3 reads TGTGCCAGCAGTTGGGGGGGCGGCACAGATACGCAGTATTTT. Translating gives CASSWGGGTDTQYF.